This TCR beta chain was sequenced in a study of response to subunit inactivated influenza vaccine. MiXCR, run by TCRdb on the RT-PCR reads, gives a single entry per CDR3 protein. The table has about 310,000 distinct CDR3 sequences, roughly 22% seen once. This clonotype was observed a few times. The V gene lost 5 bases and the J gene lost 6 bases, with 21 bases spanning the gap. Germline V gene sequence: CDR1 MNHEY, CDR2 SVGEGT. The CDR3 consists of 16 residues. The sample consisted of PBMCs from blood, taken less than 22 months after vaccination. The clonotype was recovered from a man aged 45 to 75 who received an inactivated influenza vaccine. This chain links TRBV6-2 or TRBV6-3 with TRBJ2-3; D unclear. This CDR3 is CASSPIRSTAMDTQYF. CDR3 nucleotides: TGTGCCAGCAGTCCGATTCGATCAACCGCGATGGATACGCAGTATTTT.